This is a list of T cell receptor beta chains from one sample in a study of blood T cell repertoires in COVID-19. Method: immunoSEQ multiplex PCR; TCRdb's copy keeps in-frame clones and lacks some. This sample has over 200,000 clones; 65% to 90% occur once, and the top ten carry over 4.5%. The source material was peripheral blood. These receptors all stem from a man aged 80 or over with acute or convalescent COVID-19. CDR3s include the opening cysteine and the closing phenylalanine or tryptophan. The order of the fields is V gene, CDR3 protein.

v_gene: TRBV2; CDR3aa: CASSMQGRSLNTEAFF
v_gene: TRBV5-1; CDR3aa: CASSFGQGNEKLFF
v_gene: TRBV19; CDR3aa: CASSMQYSGANVLTF
v_gene: TRBV10-3; CDR3aa: CAISESPGGDTEAFF
v_gene: TRBV19; CDR3aa: CASKEGRAVYNEQFF
v_gene: TRBV27; CDR3aa: CASSSEALGVQFF
v_gene: TRBV30; CDR3aa: CAWSVQGAGSEAFF
v_gene: TRBV24-1; CDR3aa: CATSDSSDYQPQHF
v_gene: TRBV10-2; CDR3aa: CASSEWPGSPYNEQFF
v_gene: TRBV18; CDR3aa: CASSPGQASGGNEQFF
v_gene: TRBV27; CDR3aa: CASSFGGSGANVLTF
v_gene: TRBV5-1; CDR3aa: CASSYGVEEQFF
v_gene: TRBV6-5; CDR3aa: CASISPGGGYTF
v_gene: TRBV12-3/TRBV12-4; CDR3aa: CASSSRWEAFF
v_gene: TRBV5-6; CDR3aa: CASSLFGSTGELFF
v_gene: TRBV15; CDR3aa: CATSRDLEETQYF
v_gene: TRBV19; CDR3aa: CASSIGGQYGYTF
v_gene: TRBV11-3; CDR3aa: CASSGGYTEAFF
v_gene: TRBV27; CDR3aa: CASRSIRDIDNEQFF
v_gene: TRBV6-5; CDR3aa: CASSYLDRRFYGYTF
v_gene: TRBV11-2; CDR3aa: CASSLGSGQGAGEQFF
v_gene: TRBV11-3; CDR3aa: CASSLARGLAGAEQFF